The T cell receptor (beta chain) under discussion was sequenced for a study of cytomegalovirus exposure and HLA in healthy donors. Background on the study: Clustering assigned 81% of the roughly 420 genotyped donors to the Caucasian-associated ancestry cluster.

Broader study findings: Fewer N-insertions (relative to the roughly 700-donor mean) were reportedly seen in an Asian-associated ancestry cluster in a later analysis. V- and J-gene trimming in TCR beta was tied to a missense DCLRE1C variant by an analysis performed later.

Trimming removed 7 bases from V and 8 bases from J, with 18 bases in between. CDR3 length equals 13 residues. Germline values: CDR1 GTSNPN, CDR2 SVGIG (reference sequence). PCR involved 60 Vbeta and 13 Jbeta primers. Authors' methods: Roughly 11 million of the about 80 million unique TCR beta chains counted in a later analysis were shared. Measured with immunoSEQ multiplex PCR; TCRdb has only the in-frame clones, and not every one. That table is the source of V, J and clone size, and D and trimming were worked out from the DNA. Among some 140,000 clones listed, roughly four fifths were seen once. Remarks on this clone: The antigen is not known.

This sequence joins TRBV30 and TRBJ2-1; the D gene is possibly TRBD2 (6 bases). The receptor was derived from a man younger than 40 in good health and CMV-seronegative. Material: PBMCs. CDR3 nucleotides: TGTGCCTCCCCGGGGGTGGGGAGTGATGAGCAGTTCTTC. Its translation: CASPGVGSDEQFF. The full variable domain, with the rest looked up from reference TRBV30 and TRBJ2-1, is SQTIHQWPATLVQPVGSPLSLECTVEGTSNPNLYWYRQAAGRGLQLLFYSVGIGQISSEVPQNLSASRPQDRQFILSSKKLLLSDSGFYLCASPGVGSDEQFFGPGTRLTVL.